This T cell receptor beta chain was retrieved from a study of preoperative IRX-2 immunotherapy in early breast cancer. The data were produced by immunoSEQ multiplex PCR, yet TCRdb's version contains in-frame clones alone and is incomplete. The table lists 28,000 or so clones, around 90% of them singletons. Indicated treatment: preoperative locoregional IRX-2 cytokine immunotherapy. Preoperative locoregional IRX-2 cytokine immunotherapy was tested in the phase Ib source study. This specimen was collected from a patient treated with IRX-2 immunotherapy. This clonotype originated in a human donor with breast cancer.

In DNA form, the CDR3 reads TGTGCCAGTAGTACGGGACTAGGATCCTACAATGAGCAGTTCTTC. Its protein product is CASSTGLGSYNEQFF. The chain links TRBV19 to TRBJ2-1; 8 bases match TRBD2. V was pared by 4 bases and J by 1 base, with 3 bases of the junction left unmatched. The length of the CDR3 is 15 residues. The germline gives CDR1 LNHDA, CDR2 SQIVND (reference sequence).